These 3 T cell receptor beta chains originate from one sample sequenced in a study of low-dose radiotherapy and immunotherapy resistance in tumors. TRAV- and TRBV-specific primers were used for first-strand cDNA, which covered alpha and beta chains. The TCRs were subjected to amplification over about 20 PCR cycles employing a constant-region primer in conjunction with a V-primer adapter. TCRdb fed the reads into MiXCR, producing one record per CDR3 protein. The sample comprises 31,000 or so distinct CDR3 sequences, around 54% of which are singletons, and 4.5% to 6.5% rests with the top ten. Time point here: after trial treatment. The treatment: LDRT plus nivolumab, ipilimumab, low-dose cyclophosphamide and aspirin (RACIN trial). The source material was PBMCs, sampled after low-dose radiotherapy plus immunotherapy. The receptors were gathered from a male donor with gallbladder cancer.

This clonotype is termed medium-sized (0.01 to 0.1%). The chain carries TRBV6-2 or TRBV6-3 and TRBJ2-7; D unresolved. V gave up 4 bases and J gave up 3 bases, with 4 bases separating them. The CDR3 consists of 11 residues. Germline V CDR1 and CDR2: MNHEY, SVGEGT. The CDR3 DNA follows: TGTGCCAGCAGTTTGGACTACGAGCAGTACTTC. Amino acids: CASSLDYEQYF.

This clonotype is labeled medium-sized. This rearrangement joins TRBV12-3 or TRBV12-4 to TRBJ1-2, with 9 bases lining up with TRBD1. This CDR3 spans 15 amino acids. Trimming cost V 6 bases and J 8 bases; bases outside gene matches: 13. Written as DNA, the CDR3 is TGTGCCAGCAGGGGTACCGGGACAGGGACGGACGGCTACACCTTC. As protein: CASRGTGTGTDGYTF.

Concerning this clonotype: A far larger clone is off by one base, so a read error is likely. This sequence joins TRBV5-1 and TRBJ2-1, with 9 bases aligning to TRBD1. CDR3 length: 13 amino acids. CDR1 and CDR2 from the germline V gene are SGHRS and YFSETQ. The junction had 6 bases not matched to a gene; V was cut back by 4 bases and J by 10 bases. The CDR3 coding sequence is TGCGCCAGCAGCCCTGGGACAGGGAAAGAGCAGTTCTTC. It yields the protein CASSPGTGKEQFF.